This T cell receptor (beta chain) was found in a study of control samples from healthy donors and cancer patients. The protocol was immunoSEQ multiplex PCR, while the TCRdb copy is restricted to in-frame clones and leaves out a portion. The sample lists under 150,000 clones, roughly 93% occurring once. The CDR3 consists of 14 residues. Trimming pared 4 bases from V and 5 bases from J, leaving 14 bases between. Germline V gives CDR1 PRHDT, CDR2 FYEKMQ (reference sequence). This sequence originates from a man aged 25 to 40 in good health. The gene calls are TRBV13 and TRBJ1-1; D is unresolved. Sequenced material: blood. This CDR3 reads CASSSEAGRTEAFF. In DNA, the CDR3 is TGTGCCAGCAGCTCCGAGGCGGGGAGGACTGAAGCTTTCTTT.